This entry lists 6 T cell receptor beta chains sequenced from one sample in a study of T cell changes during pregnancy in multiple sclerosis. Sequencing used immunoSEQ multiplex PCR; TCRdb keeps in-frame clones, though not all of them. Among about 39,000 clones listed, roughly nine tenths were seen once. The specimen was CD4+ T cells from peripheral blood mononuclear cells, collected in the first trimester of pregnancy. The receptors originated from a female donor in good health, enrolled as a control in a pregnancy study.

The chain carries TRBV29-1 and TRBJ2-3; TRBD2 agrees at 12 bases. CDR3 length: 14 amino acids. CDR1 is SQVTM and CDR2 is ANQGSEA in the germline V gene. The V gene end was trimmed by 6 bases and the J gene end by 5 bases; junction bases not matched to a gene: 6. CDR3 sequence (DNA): TGCAGCGTCTCGACTAGCGGGGGAAGAGATACGCAGTATTTT. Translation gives CSVSTSGGRDTQYF.

Here the CDR3 reads CASSPGEAGHSREQFF. Written as DNA, the CDR3 is TGTGCCAGCAGCCCCGGCGAGGCGGGTCATTCTAGGGAGCAGTTCTTC. V gene TRBV7-2 combines with J gene TRBJ2-1; D may be TRBD2 (5 bases). Germline CDR1 SGHTA, CDR2 FQGNSA. The V gene lost 5 bases and the J gene lost 10 bases, with 24 bases spanning the gap. The CDR3 sequence is 16 residues long. Full variable domain (missing parts from reference TRBV7-2 and TRBJ2-1): GAGVSQSPSNKVTEKGKDVELRCDPISGHTALYWYRQSLGQGLEFLIYFQGNSAPDKSGLPSDRFSAERTGGSVSTLTIQRTQQEDSAVYLCASSPGEAGHSREQFFGPGTRLTVL.

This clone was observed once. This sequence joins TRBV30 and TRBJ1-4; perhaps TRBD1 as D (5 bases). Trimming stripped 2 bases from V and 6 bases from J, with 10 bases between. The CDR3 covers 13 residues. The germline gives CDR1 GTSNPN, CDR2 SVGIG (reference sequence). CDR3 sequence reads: CAWSSGGDEKLFF. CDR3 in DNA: TGTGCCTGGAGTTCTGGGGGGGATGAAAAACTGTTTTTT.

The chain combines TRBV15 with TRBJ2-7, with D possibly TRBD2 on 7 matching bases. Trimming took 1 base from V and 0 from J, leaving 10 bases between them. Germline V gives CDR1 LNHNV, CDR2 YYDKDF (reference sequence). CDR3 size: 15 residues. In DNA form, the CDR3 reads TGTGCCACCAGCAGAGGAAGGGGGGGCTCCTACGAGCAGTACTTC. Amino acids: CATSRGRGGSYEQYF.

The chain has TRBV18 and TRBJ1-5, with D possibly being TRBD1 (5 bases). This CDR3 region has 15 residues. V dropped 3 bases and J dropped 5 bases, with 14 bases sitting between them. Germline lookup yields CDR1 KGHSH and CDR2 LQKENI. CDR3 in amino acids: CASSPHQGFDQPQHF. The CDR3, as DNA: TGTGCCAGCTCACCTCATCAGGGCTTCGATCAGCCCCAGCATTTT.

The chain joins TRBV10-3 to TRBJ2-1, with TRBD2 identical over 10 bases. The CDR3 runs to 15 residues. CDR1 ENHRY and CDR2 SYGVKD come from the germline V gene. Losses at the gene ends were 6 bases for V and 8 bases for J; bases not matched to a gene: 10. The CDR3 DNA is TGTGCCATCAGAGCCTTAGCGGGGGGCCTCGATGAGCAGTTCTTC. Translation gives CAIRALAGGLDEQFF.